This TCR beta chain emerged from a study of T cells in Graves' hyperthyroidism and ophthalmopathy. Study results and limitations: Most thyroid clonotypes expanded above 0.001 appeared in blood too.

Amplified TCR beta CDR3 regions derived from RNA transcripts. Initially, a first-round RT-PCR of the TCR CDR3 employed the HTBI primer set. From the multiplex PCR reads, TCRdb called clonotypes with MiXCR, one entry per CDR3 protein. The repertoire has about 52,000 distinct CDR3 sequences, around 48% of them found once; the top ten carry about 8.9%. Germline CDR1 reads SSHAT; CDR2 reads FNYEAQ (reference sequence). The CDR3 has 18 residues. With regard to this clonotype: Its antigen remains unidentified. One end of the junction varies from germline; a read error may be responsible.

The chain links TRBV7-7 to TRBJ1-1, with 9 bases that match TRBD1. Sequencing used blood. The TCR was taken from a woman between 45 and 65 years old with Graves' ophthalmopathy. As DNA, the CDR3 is TGTGCTAGCAGCTTCGGGTCCCCCTCGGGACAGGGTAACACTGAAGCTTTCTTT. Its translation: CASSFGSPSGQGNTEAFF.